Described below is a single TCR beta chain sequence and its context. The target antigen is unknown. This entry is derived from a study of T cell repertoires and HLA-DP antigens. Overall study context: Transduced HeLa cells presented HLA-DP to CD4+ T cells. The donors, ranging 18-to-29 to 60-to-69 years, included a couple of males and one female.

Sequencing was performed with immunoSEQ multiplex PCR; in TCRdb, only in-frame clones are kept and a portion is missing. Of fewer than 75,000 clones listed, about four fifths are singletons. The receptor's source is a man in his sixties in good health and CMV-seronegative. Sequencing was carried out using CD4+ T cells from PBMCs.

The CDR3 reads CASSLRGLRYNEQFF. DNA for the CDR3: TGTGCCAGCAGCCTACGAGGGTTGCGGTACAATGAGCAGTTCTTC. The V gene is TRBV11-2, the J gene TRBJ2-1, with D maybe TRBD2 (5 bases). Trimming cost V 5 bases and J 4 bases, with 15 bases left between them. Germline assignment: CDR1 SGHAT and CDR2 FQNNGV. This CDR3 is 15 amino acids long. Full variable domain (rest looked up from reference TRBV11-2 and TRBJ2-1): EAGVAQSPRYKIIEKRQSVAFWCNPISGHATLYWYQQILGQGPKLLIQFQNNGVVDDSQLPKDRFSAERLKGVDSTLKIQPAKLEDSAVYLCASSLRGLRYNEQFFGPGTRLTVL.